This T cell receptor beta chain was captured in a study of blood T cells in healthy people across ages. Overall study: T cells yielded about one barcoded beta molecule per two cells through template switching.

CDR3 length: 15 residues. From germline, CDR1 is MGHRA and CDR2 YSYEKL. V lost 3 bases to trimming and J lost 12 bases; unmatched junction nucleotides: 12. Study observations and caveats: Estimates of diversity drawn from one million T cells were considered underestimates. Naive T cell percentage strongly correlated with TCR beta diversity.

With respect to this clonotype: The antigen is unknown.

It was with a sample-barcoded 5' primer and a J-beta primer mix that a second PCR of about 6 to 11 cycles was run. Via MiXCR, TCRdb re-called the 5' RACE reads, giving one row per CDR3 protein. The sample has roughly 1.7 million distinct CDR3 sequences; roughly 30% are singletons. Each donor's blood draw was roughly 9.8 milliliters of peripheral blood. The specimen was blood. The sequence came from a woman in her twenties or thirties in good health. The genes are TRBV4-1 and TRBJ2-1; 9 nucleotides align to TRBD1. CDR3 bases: TGCGCCAGCAGCCAGGCAAACCTGGGACAGGGAATGCAGTTCTTC. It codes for CASSQANLGQGMQFF.